These T cell receptor beta chains were read from a single sample in a study of ipilimumab plus nivolumab after autologous stem cell transplantation. The table came from immunoSEQ multiplex PCR; TCRdb's copy has only in-frame clones and leaves some out. The table includes around 12,000 clones, about 80% detected once. The sequences come from PBMCs, collected in a trial of ipilimumab plus nivolumab as post-transplant consolidation. These receptors all stem from a male donor with diffuse large B-cell lymphoma. Each CDR3 is given with its conserved first and last residue. A D gene is named only where the DNA matches it firmly. Clone size is not always given. Where it is, it says once, few, many or a class for expanded clones.

d_call clone_size j_call v_call cdr3_aa cdr3_nt
TRBD2 . TRBJ2-5 TRBV5-1 CASSFSGSETQYF TGCGCCAGCAGCTTTAGCGGGAGCGAGACCCAGTACTTC
. . TRBJ1-1 TRBV7-2 CAGSKREGNTEAFF TGTGCCGGCAGCAAACGGGAGGGAAACACTGAAGCTTTCTTT
. . TRBJ1-4 TRBV13 CASQRAREKLFF TGTGCCAGCCAGCGGGCGCGTGAAAAACTGTTTTTT
. few TRBJ1-1 TRBV11-2 CASSPVGVNTEAFF TGTGCCAGCAGCCCGGTCGGGGTGAACACTGAAGCTTTCTTT
. . TRBJ2-7 TRBV25-1 CASSELDYEQYF TGTGCCAGCAGTGAGCTAGATTACGAGCAGTACTTC
TRBD2 . TRBJ2-4 TRBV7-9 CASSLVGGLAGVDKNIQYF TGTGCCAGCAGCTTAGTTGGCGGACTAGCGGGAGTTGACAAAAACATTCAGTACTTC
. . TRBJ1-1 TRBV4-2 CASSQEGRSTEAFF TGTGCCAGCAGCCAAGAGGGTCGGAGCACTGAAGCTTTCTTT
. once TRBJ2-1 TRBV7-2 CASSSSYEQFF TGTGCCAGCAGCTCCTCCTATGAGCAGTTCTTC
. . TRBJ2-6 TRBV19 CASSIDRGLISGANVLTF TGTGCCAGTAGTATAGATCGGGGATTAATCTCTGGGGCCAACGTCCTGACTTTC
. . TRBJ1-1 TRBV7-8 CASSRGGSGPNTEAFF TGTGCCAGCAGCCGAGGAGGATCGGGGCCGAACACTGAAGCTTTCTTT
TRBD1 few TRBJ2-7 TRBV2 CASRKNRGQGFEQYF TGTGCCAGCAGGAAAAATAGGGGACAGGGGTTCGAGCAGTACTTC
. few TRBJ2-3 TRBV2 CASSWTATSTDTQYF TGTGCCAGCAGTTGGACAGCAACTAGCACAGATACGCAGTATTTT
TRBD2 . TRBJ2-1 TRBV25-1 CASSELGRGGRHNEQFF TGTGCCAGCAGTGAATTAGGGCGGGGGGGCCGTCACAATGAGCAGTTCTTC
. . TRBJ1-3 TRBV4-1 CASSPDGILDSGNTIYF TGCGCCAGCAGCCCGGACGGTATCTTGGACTCTGGAAACACCATATATTTT
. once TRBJ2-2 TRBV19 CASSSPLAGTGELFF TGTGCCAGTAGTTCCCCACTAGCAGGTACCGGGGAGCTGTTTTTT
TRBD1 . TRBJ2-5 TRBV5-1 CASSLAGQGRRETQYF TGCGCCAGCAGCTTGGCGGGACAGGGGAGGAGGGAGACCCAGTACTTC
TRBD2 once TRBJ2-5 TRBV9 CASSPATSGGAVTQYF TGTGCCAGCAGCCCTGCGACTAGCGGGGGGGCCGTGACCCAGTACTTC
. medium-sized TRBJ2-1 TRBV7-6 CASSLAGDSYNEQFF TGTGCCAGCAGCTTAGCAGGGGATTCCTACAATGAGCAGTTCTTC
. . TRBJ1-1 TRBV11-3 CASSLGGANTEAFF TGTGCCAGCAGCTTAGGTGGCGCGAACACTGAAGCTTTCTTT
. . TRBJ2-5 TRBV5-6 CASSSASSRETQYF TGTGCCAGCAGCTCGGCTAGCTCGCGGGAGACCCAGTACTTC
. . TRBJ2-1 TRBV5-4 CASSYNPEKNNEQFF TGTGCCAGCAGCTATAATCCAGAAAAAAACAATGAGCAGTTCTTC
. . TRBJ2-7 TRBV27 CASSSVQGYEQYF TGTGCCAGCAGTTCGGTCCAGGGCTACGAGCAGTACTTC
TRBD1 . TRBJ2-2 TRBV6-6 CASRRTGGSIGELFF TGTGCCAGCAGGAGAACAGGGGGCAGTATCGGGGAGCTGTTTTTT
. . TRBJ2-1 TRBV6-5 CASSKPGGNNEQFF TGTGCCAGCAGTAAGCCGGGCGGAAACAATGAGCAGTTCTTC
. . TRBJ2-6 TRBV19 CATEMKNGANVLTF TGTGCCACGGAGATGAAAAATGGGGCCAACGTCCTGACTTTC
. . TRBJ2-2 TRBV11-3 CASSLVPANTGELFF TGTGCCAGCAGCTTAGTTCCAGCGAACACCGGGGAGCTGTTTTTT
TRBD1 . TRBJ2-7 TRBV10-1 CASITQDRENYEQYF TGCGCCAGCATCACCCAGGACAGGGAAAACTACGAGCAGTACTTC
. medium-sized TRBJ2-7 TRBV27 CASSGRTYSYEQYF TGTGCCAGCAGCGGCCGGACCTATTCCTACGAGCAGTACTTC
. . TRBJ2-2 TRBV19 CASSIGLDRFTNTGELFF TGTGCCAGTAGTATAGGACTCGACAGGTTTACGAACACCGGGGAGCTGTTTTTT
. . TRBJ2-2 TRBV29-1 CSVDSGYTGELFF TGCAGCGTTGACTCGGGTTACACCGGGGAGCTGTTTTTT
. . TRBJ1-1 TRBV4-1 CASSVYYMNTEAFF TGCGCCAGCAGCGTTTATTACATGAACACTGAAGCTTTCTTT
. . TRBJ1-2 TRBV19 CTLWAGLPYGYTF TGCACGCTTTGGGCAGGCCTGCCCTACGGCTACACCTTC
TRBD2 . TRBJ2-1 TRBV11-3 CASSTDPTSGNNEQFF TGTGCCAGCAGCACCGACCCTACTAGCGGCAACAATGAGCAGTTCTTC
TRBD1 . TRBJ2-3 TRBV5-4 CASSHRDSGDTQYF TGTGCCAGCAGCCACCGGGACAGTGGGGATACGCAGTATTTT
. few TRBJ2-3 TRBV5-1 CASSWGLTPTDTQYF TGCGCCAGCAGCTGGGGACTGACACCTACAGATACGCAGTATTTT